The T cell receptor (beta chain) under discussion was sequenced for a study of blood T cell repertoires in COVID-19. For the study at large: Nucleic acid was either cDNA or gDNA, and it came from T cells, B-cell-depleted T cells, or PBMCs.

Germline V lookup: CDR1 LNHDA, CDR2 SQIVND (reference sequence). V was cut by 5 bases and J by 4 bases, with 11 bases left in between. The CDR3 consists of 13 residues. Sequencing was performed with immunoSEQ multiplex PCR; in TCRdb, only in-frame clones are kept and a portion is missing. The sample consists of 200,000 to 300,000 clones, about 88% of them appearing once. This chain joins TRBV19 and TRBJ1-1; D is unresolved. The material sequenced was peripheral blood. The origin of this receptor is a man aged 55 to 70 who had recovered from COVID-19. The CDR3 here is CASSPEWRTEAFF. CDR3 coding DNA: TGTGCCAGTAGTCCGGAGTGGCGCACTGAAGCTTTCTTT.